This T cell receptor (beta chain) was identified during a study of Graves' ophthalmopathy and Graves' hyperthyroidism (dated by TCRdb to 2017 to 2018). For context, the study as a whole: Peripheral blood was collected before any treatment was given, at the time of initial diagnosis. TCR beta repertoire signatures were used to distinguish Graves' ophthalmopathy from Graves' hyperthyroidism and to predict progression to ophthalmopathy. In total, over 130 blood samples were TCR-sequenced: 40 to 45 ophthalmopathy, roughly 77 hyperthyroidism and approximately 17 hyperthyroidism-to-ophthalmopathy patients. To explore V-J signatures distinguishing ophthalmopathy from hyperthyroidism, a discovery set of 100 patients (43 ophthalmopathy, over 55 stable hyperthyroidism) was enrolled. For independent validation, a separate cohort was made up of 18 hyperthyroidism patients plus 17 patients who later progressed from hyperthyroidism to ophthalmopathy. In roughly six hyperthyroidism patients, the T-cell repertoires found in thyroid tissue were compared with those found in blood. Following sampling, methimazole starting at 30 mg daily was administered to hyperthyroidism patients, and high-dose intravenous methylprednisolone was administered to ophthalmopathy patients. The 100 discovery patients were randomly split 7:3 into training and test sets. What the authors observed across the whole study: Ophthalmopathy was separated from stable hyperthyroidism by the 13-signature model with just under 90% sensitivity and about 81% specificity in cross-validation and with 80%/75% in the test set. Most expanded thyroid clonotypes with a frequency above 0.001 also appeared in blood, which suggests that blood repertoires may reflect the immune response in the thyroid. No statistical method was used to predetermine the sample size, and group allocation was not hidden from the investigators. In validation, the model predicted ophthalmopathy progression with about 64% sensitivity and about 73% specificity; fewer than 15 predicted patients were CT-confirmed with GO in a median of 6.5 months.

Comments on this clonotype: No cognate antigen has been identified for it. The junction departs from the called germline gene at one end, perhaps through a read error.

Hyperthyroidism was defined as stable when no progression to ophthalmopathy occurred within 18 months of follow-up. The hyperthyroidism patients were 18 to 65 years old and newly diagnosed, with a disease duration of less than 2 months. Patients were excluded if they had other autoimmune diseases, uncontrolled infections, pregnancy or lactation. Clinical symptoms, serum thyroxine, TRAb, thyroid ultrasound and orbital computed tomography formed the basis of the diagnosis. PBMCs were isolated from about 10 ml of fresh peripheral blood by Ficoll-Paque density gradient centrifugation. Total RNA was extracted with Trizol reagent and quality-checked on an Agilent 2100 Bioanalyzer. For repertoire sequencing, TCR beta CDR3 regions were amplified from RNA transcripts. HTBI primers and the Qiagen OneStep RT-PCR kit were used in a first-round RT-PCR, which was followed by a second-round multiplex PCR, size selection and purification. Libraries were sequenced paired-end with 100 bp reads on an Illumina HiSeq2000. The paper's processing steps were these. SOAPnuke was used to process the reads, throwing out any read that had adapters, had uncalled bases, had a mean Phred below 15, or lacked an exact constant-primer or identifier match. COPE v1.2.5 was used to merge the high-quality paired reads. Each unique nucleotide sequence was treated as a clonotype, and MiTCR v1.1 was used to align the clonotypes to the IMGT TRB V, D and J references. The analysis was limited to V-J combinations with a frequency above 0.0001, which together covered 99% to 99.2% of the repertoires. For each V-J combination, a TCR clonal expansion and chaos score was defined as F50 clonal expansion divided by the chaos observed in the TCRdist matrix. Welch's t-statistics and random forest were used to narrow the features down to approximately 13 V-J combinations, which were then fed into a naive Bayes classifier. The Morisita-Horn index was used to measure how similar the thyroid and blood repertoires were. TCRdb trimmed the raw reads at Q25, called clones with MiXCR and kept productive beta chains. Every CDR3 protein is listed once, alongside the most common genes and DNA of its rows. V and J calls and clone size were set by TCRdb, not the authors. Recorded for this sample are approximately 410,000 distinct CDR3 sequences; 15% to 19% of them occurred a single time. The ten largest account for about 7% of the sample.

Reading from cysteine to phenylalanine, the CDR3 counts 15 amino acids. The sequence is cut down to CDR3 DNA, 45 bases in frame from base 1. The germline V gene specifies SGHAT as CDR1 and FQNNGV as CDR2. Recombination connected TRBV11-2 to TRBJ2-7; the best D guess is TRBD1, with 6 bases matching. The specimen was peripheral blood. This clonotype was sampled from a woman aged 18-35 years with stable Graves' hyperthyroidism. Donor details come from another sample of the same person, matched by shared clones. The nucleotide sequence is given as TGTGCCAGCAGCTTAGAATTACAAGGGGGTCGCGAGCAGGACTTC. It codes for CASSLELQGGREQDF.